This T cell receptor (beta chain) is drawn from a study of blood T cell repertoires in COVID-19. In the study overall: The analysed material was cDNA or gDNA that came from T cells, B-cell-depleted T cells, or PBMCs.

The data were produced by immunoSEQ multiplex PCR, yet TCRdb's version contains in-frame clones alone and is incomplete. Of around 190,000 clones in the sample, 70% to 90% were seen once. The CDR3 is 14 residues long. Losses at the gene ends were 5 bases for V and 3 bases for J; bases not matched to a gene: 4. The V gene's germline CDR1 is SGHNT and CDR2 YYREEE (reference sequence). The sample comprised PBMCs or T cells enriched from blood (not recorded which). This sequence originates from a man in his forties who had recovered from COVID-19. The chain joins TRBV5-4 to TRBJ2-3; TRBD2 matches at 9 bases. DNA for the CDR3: TGTGCCAGCAGGCCGGGACTAGCTACAGATACGCAGTATTTT. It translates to CASRPGLATDTQYF. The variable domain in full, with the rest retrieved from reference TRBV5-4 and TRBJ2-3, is ETGVTQSPTHLIKTRGQQVTLRCSSQSGHNTVSWYQQALGQGPQFIFQYYREEENGRGNFPPRFSGLQFPNYSSELNVNALELDDSALYLCASRPGLATDTQYFGPGTRLTVL.